This T cell receptor beta chain emerged from a study of control samples from healthy donors and cancer patients. Generated by immunoSEQ multiplex PCR, the TCRdb table keeps only in-frame clones and is missing some. The sample holds 89,000 or so clones, roughly 86% seen once. There are 15 residues in the CDR3. Germline trimming cut 2 bases from V and 8 bases from J; bases unmatched to any gene: 7. In germline, CDR1 is MNHEY, CDR2 SMNVEV (reference sequence). This chain uses TRBV27 with TRBJ1-2; 11 bases line up with TRBD1. The source material was blood. The TCR originated in a middle-aged man in good health. The CDR3 DNA sequence: TGTGCCAGCAGTTTACATGGACAGGGGGCAAGGGGCTACACCTTC. Translation gives CASSLHGQGARGYTF.